The rows below give T cell receptor beta chains drawn from one sample of a study of shared clonotypes between healthy human individuals. Profiling relied on immunoSEQ multiplex PCR, and the TCRdb table lists in-frame clones only, not all of them. The table shows roughly 2.2 million clones, with approximately 93% occurring only once. The source material was naive CD4+ T cells from PBMCs. These receptors all stem from a man aged 18-30 years in good health. Some clones in this sample may be carry-over from other donors' samples. Each CDR3 is given with its conserved first and last residue. The D gene is left open where the match is weak. Not every row has a clone size; where given, it reads once, few, many or a size class.

J gene | clone size | V gene | D gene | CDR3 protein | CDR3 DNA
TRBJ2-5 | . | TRBV2 | . | CASSEIQGVQETQYF | TGTGCCAGCAGTGAAATACAGGGAGTGCAAGAGACCCAGTACTTC
TRBJ2-7 | . | TRBV20-1 | . | CSAPAGYEQYF | TGCAGTGCCCCGGCCGGGTACGAGCAGTACTTC
TRBJ2-7 | . | TRBV5-5 | TRBD1 | CASSATGPPYEQYF | TGTGCCAGCAGCGCGACAGGGCCTCCCTACGAGCAGTACTTC
TRBJ2-2 | . | TRBV9 | TRBD2 | CASSAGLDWGTGELFF | TGTGCCAGCAGCGCGGGACTAGATTGGGGCACCGGGGAGCTGTTTTTT
TRBJ1-1 | . | TRBV18 | TRBD1 | CASSKQGANTEAFF | TGTGCCAGCTCCAAACAGGGGGCGAACACTGAAGCTTTCTTT
TRBJ2-5 | . | TRBV15 | TRBD2 | CATSREGREWQYF | TGTGCCACCAGCAGAGAGGGGAGGGAGTGGCAGTACTTC
TRBJ2-5 | . | TRBV5-1 | TRBD2 | CASSFRPGGPEETQYF | TGCGCCAGCAGCTTTAGACCGGGAGGGCCGGAAGAGACCCAGTACTTC
TRBJ1-1 | once | TRBV14 | . | CASSHEWPGTNTEAFF | TGTGCCAGCAGCCATGAATGGCCCGGGACGAACACTGAAGCTTTCTTT
TRBJ2-1 | . | TRBV29-1 | . | CSAGSSYGWDEQFF | TGCAGCGCCGGGTCTAGCTACGGGTGGGATGAGCAGTTCTTC
TRBJ2-5 | . | TRBV28 | TRBD1 | CASGGQLETQYF | TGTGCCAGCGGGGGACAGTTAGAGACCCAGTACTTC
TRBJ1-1 | . | TRBV6-1 | . | CASSPSVGSEAFF | TGTGCCAGCAGTCCCTCCGTAGGCAGTGAAGCTTTCTTT
TRBJ1-4 | . | TRBV6-5 | TRBD1 | CASSIGTGVEKLFF | TGTGCCAGCAGTATCGGGACAGGGGTTGAAAAACTGTTTTTT
TRBJ1-2 | . | TRBV6-6 | . | CASSYDAQAPYGYTF | TGTGCCAGCAGTTACGATGCGCAGGCTCCCTATGGCTACACCTTC
TRBJ1-2 | . | TRBV5-1 | . | CASSLDSQGPLSNYGYTF | TGCGCCAGCAGCTTGGATTCCCAGGGGCCCCTTTCTAACTATGGCTACACCTTC
TRBJ2-1 | once | TRBV27 | . | CASSFGSPSYNEQFF | TGTGCCAGCAGTTTTGGTAGTCCTTCCTACAATGAGCAGTTCTTC
TRBJ2-2 | . | TRBV5-1 | TRBD2 | CASSLNLPGGGTGELFF | TGCGCCAGCAGCTTGAATCTGCCGGGAGGAGGGACCGGGGAGCTGTTTTTT
TRBJ2-1 | once | TRBV25-1 | TRBD1 | CASARGYTGEQFF | TGTGCCAGCGCCAGGGGGTATACGGGTGAGCAGTTCTTC
TRBJ1-1 | once | TRBV28 | . | CASSLTEREGPIGEAFF | TGTGCCAGCAGTTTAACGGAGAGAGAGGGGCCCATCGGTGAAGCTTTCTTT
TRBJ1-5 | . | TRBV5-1 | . | CASSPEGGGNQPQHF | TGCGCCAGCAGCCCCGAAGGCGGAGGCAATCAGCCCCAGCATTTT
TRBJ2-7 | . | TRBV6-5 | TRBD1 | CASSYSKGTAFYEQYF | TGTGCCAGCAGTTACTCGAAGGGGACAGCCTTCTACGAGCAGTACTTC
TRBJ2-1 | . | TRBV11-3 | TRBD2 | CASSPGTRVDNEQFF | TGTGCCAGCAGCCCCGGGACTAGAGTAGACAATGAGCAGTTCTTC
TRBJ2-7 | . | TRBV19 | . | CASSLPRGEQYF | TGTGCCAGTAGCTTACCCCGCGGCGAGCAGTACTTC
TRBJ2-7 | . | TRBV7-2 | TRBD2 | CASSLISGRGYEQYF | TGTGCCAGCAGTTTAATTAGCGGGAGGGGGTACGAGCAGTACTTC
TRBJ1-5 | . | TRBV21-1 | . | CASSKIGTVSNQPQHF | TGTGCCAGCAGCAAAATCGGGACGGTTAGCAATCAGCCCCAGCATTTT
TRBJ2-5 | . | TRBV2 | TRBD1 | CASSPRQGYWASQETQYF | TGTGCCAGCAGTCCCAGACAGGGGTATTGGGCCTCCCAAGAGACCCAGTACTTC
TRBJ2-1 | . | TRBV5-1 | . | CASSRDYNEQFF | TGCGCCAGCAGCCGAGACTACAATGAGCAGTTCTTC
TRBJ1-2 | . | TRBV6-5 | TRBD1 | CASSLGQGDYGYTF | TGTGCCAGCAGTTTGGGACAGGGGGACTATGGCTACACCTTC
TRBJ2-7 | . | TRBV28 | . | CASRGGLVRYEQYF | TGTGCCAGCAGGGGGGGTTTGGTTCGCTACGAGCAGTACTTC
TRBJ2-7 | . | TRBV7-2 | . | CASSIRTGASGAPEQYF | TGTGCCAGCAGCATTAGAACGGGGGCTAGCGGAGCACCTGAGCAGTACTTC
TRBJ1-2 | . | TRBV10-3 | . | CAISEDREWRYGYTF | TGTGCCATCAGTGAGGATCGGGAGTGGCGGTATGGCTACACCTTC
TRBJ2-1 | . | TRBV5-4 | . | CASSLEGKVEQFF | TGTGCCAGCAGCCTCGAGGGTAAAGTTGAGCAGTTCTTC
TRBJ1-2 | . | TRBV28 | TRBD1 | CASRARQGRVGYTF | TGTGCCAGCAGGGCTAGACAGGGGAGGGTAGGCTACACCTTC
TRBJ1-4 | . | TRBV14 | . | CASSQQKGGFGEKLFF | TGTGCCAGCAGCCAACAAAAGGGGGGCTTCGGGGAAAAACTGTTTTTT
TRBJ2-2 | . | TRBV5-1 | TRBD1 | CASSPTMTGALPGELFF | TGCGCCAGCAGCCCCACCATGACAGGGGCCCTCCCCGGGGAGCTGTTTTTT
TRBJ2-6 | . | TRBV28 | . | CATNSGANVLTF | TGTGCCACAAACTCTGGGGCCAACGTCCTGACTTTC
TRBJ1-1 | . | TRBV20-1 | . | CSAGRGTEAFF | TGCAGTGCTGGAAGGGGGACAGAAGCTTTCTTT